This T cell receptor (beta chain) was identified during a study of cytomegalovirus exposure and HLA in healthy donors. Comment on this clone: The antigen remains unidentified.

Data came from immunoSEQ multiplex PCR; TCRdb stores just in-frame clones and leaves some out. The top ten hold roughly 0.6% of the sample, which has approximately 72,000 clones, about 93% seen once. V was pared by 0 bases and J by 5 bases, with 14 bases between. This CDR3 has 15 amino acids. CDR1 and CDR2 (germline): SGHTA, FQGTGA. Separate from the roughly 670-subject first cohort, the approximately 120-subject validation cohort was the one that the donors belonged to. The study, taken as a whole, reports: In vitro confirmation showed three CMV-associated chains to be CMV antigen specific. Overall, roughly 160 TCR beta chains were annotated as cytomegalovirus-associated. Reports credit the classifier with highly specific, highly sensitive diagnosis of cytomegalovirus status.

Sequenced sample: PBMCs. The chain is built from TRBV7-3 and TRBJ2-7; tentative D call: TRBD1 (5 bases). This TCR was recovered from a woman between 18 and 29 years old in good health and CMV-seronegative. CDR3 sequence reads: CASSLTTAGIHEQYF. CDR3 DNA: TGTGCCAGCAGCTTAACAACGGCAGGGATTCACGAGCAGTACTTC. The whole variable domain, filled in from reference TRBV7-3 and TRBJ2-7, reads GAGVSQTPSNKVTEKGKYVELRCDPISGHTALYWYRQSLGQGPEFLIYFQGTGAADDSGLPNDRFFAVRPEGSVSTLKIQRTERGDSAVYLCASSLTTAGIHEQYFGPGTRLTVT.